A selection of T cell receptor beta chains follows, all from one sample in a study of a mutant IDH1 vaccine in newly diagnosed glioma. Generated by immunoSEQ multiplex PCR, the TCRdb table keeps only in-frame clones and is missing some. The sample includes some 50,000 clones, over 80% seen only once; the top ten take more than 2%. No antigen has been assigned to these receptors. The source was PBMCs, collected from a glioma patient whose treatment included an IDH1 peptide vaccine. Receptors originate from a man between 50 and 59 years old with glioma. CDR3s include the opening cysteine and the closing phenylalanine or tryptophan. The order of the fields is J gene, D gene, clone size, V gene, CDR3 protein, CDR3 DNA. D genes are given only for firm matches. Size is omitted from some rows. Given values are once, few, many or a class for expanded clones.

TRBJ2-7	.	.	TRBV11-2	CASSPETYSEQYF	TGTGCCAGCAGCCCCGAGACTTATAGCGAGCAGTACTTC
TRBJ2-1	.	.	TRBV4-3	CASSQDRGGQGISYNEQFF	TGCGCCAGCAGCCAGGACCGTGGTGGGCAGGGGATATCCTACAATGAGCAGTTCTTC
TRBJ1-2	.	few	TRBV19	CASSPSRNGYTF	TGTGCCAGTAGTCCTTCAAGGAATGGCTACACCTTC
TRBJ1-1	.	.	TRBV10-1	CASSGVDLEAFF	TGCGCCAGCAGTGGAGTAGACCTTGAAGCTTTCTTT
TRBJ1-1	.	.	TRBV7-2	CASSLPISAGRFF	TGTGCCAGCAGCTTACCAATTAGTGCGGGTAGATTCTTT
TRBJ1-3	TRBD1	.	TRBV5-1	CASSYTGTGSSGNTIYF	TGCGCCAGCAGCTATACCGGGACAGGATCGTCTGGAAACACCATATATTTT
TRBJ1-2	.	.	TRBV15	CATSRRAGVGQNYGYTF	TGTGCCACCAGCAGAAGGGCAGGGGTCGGCCAAAACTATGGCTACACCTTC
TRBJ1-1	.	.	TRBV21-1	CASSETRQGLIPNTEAFF	TGTGCCAGCAGCGAGACCCGACAGGGATTAATTCCTAACACTGAAGCTTTCTTT
TRBJ1-2	.	.	TRBV9	CASSGKEGLANYGYTF	TGTGCCAGCAGCGGTAAGGAAGGATTAGCTAACTATGGCTACACCTTC
TRBJ2-7	.	.	TRBV5-6	CASSWGPNYEQYF	TGTGCCAGCAGTTGGGGGCCTAACTACGAGCAGTACTTC
TRBJ2-5	.	.	TRBV6-6	CASRSTSPGAQYF	TGTGCCAGCAGATCTACTAGCCCCGGAGCCCAGTACTTC
TRBJ1-5	TRBD1	.	TRBV27	CASTFRDRGRERQPQHF	TGTGCCAGCACCTTCCGGGACAGGGGGCGCGAGAGGCAGCCCCAGCATTTT
TRBJ2-7	.	.	TRBV11-2	CASSLQAGIEQYF	TGTGCCAGCAGCCTCCAAGCAGGGATCGAGCAGTACTTC
TRBJ1-4	.	.	TRBV15	CATSSLGRLNEKLFF	TGTGCCACCAGCAGCTTAGGACGGCTTAATGAAAAACTGTTTTTT
TRBJ2-2	.	.	TRBV7-2	CASTPRTVYTGELFF	TGTGCCAGCACCCCACGGACGGTTTACACCGGGGAGCTGTTTTTT
TRBJ1-4	TRBD1	.	TRBV2	CAGTGTGGRGDEKLFF	TGTGCCGGGACCGGGACAGGGGGCCGGGGTGATGAAAAACTGTTTTTT
TRBJ2-3	.	.	TRBV19	CASSIVIGGPPRDTQYF	TGTGCCAGTAGTATAGTGATCGGCGGGCCGCCCCGAGATACGCAGTATTTT
TRBJ2-5	.	.	TRBV6-5	CASSSPKTQYF	TGTGCCAGCAGCTCCCCTAAGACCCAGTACTTC
TRBJ2-5	.	.	TRBV6-5	CASSPLGRGETQYF	TGTGCCAGCAGTCCCCTGGGACGGGGAGAGACCCAGTACTTC
TRBJ2-7	TRBD1	few	TRBV10-3	CAAQGAVAEQYF	TGTGCCGCCCAGGGGGCGGTTGCCGAGCAGTACTTC
TRBJ2-1	.	few	TRBV15	CATSRDRSSSYNEQFF	TGTGCCACCAGCAGAGATCGGTCTAGCAGCTACAATGAGCAGTTCTTC
TRBJ2-1	TRBD2	.	TRBV19	CASSLAGGLWEQFF	TGTGCCAGTAGTCTAGCGGGGGGGCTTTGGGAGCAGTTCTTC
TRBJ2-1	.	.	TRBV6-5	CASHWGNEQFF	TGTGCAAGTCATTGGGGGAATGAGCAGTTCTTC
TRBJ1-6	TRBD1	.	TRBV9	CASSVDQGANSPLHF	TGTGCCAGCAGCGTAGACCAGGGGGCTAATTCACCCCTCCACTTT
TRBJ2-1	.	few	TRBV9	CASSVGGSGSYNEQFF	TGTGCCAGCAGCGTAGGTGGGTCGGGGTCCTACAATGAGCAGTTCTTC
TRBJ2-1	.	.	TRBV27	CASSSGGHNEQFF	TGTGCCAGCAGCTCCGGGGGCCACAATGAGCAGTTCTTC
TRBJ2-7	.	.	TRBV5-1	CASSLEVGSYEQYF	TGCGCCAGCAGCTTGGAAGTGGGCTCCTACGAGCAGTACTTC
TRBJ1-5	.	.	TRBV6-5	CASSLRAGIGQPQHF	TGTGCCAGCAGTTTAAGGGCAGGGATAGGTCAGCCCCAGCATTTT
TRBJ2-7	TRBD1	.	TRBV27	CASSIGQGSYEQYF	TGTGCCAGCTCTATTGGACAGGGATCCTACGAGCAGTACTTC
TRBJ1-5	TRBD1	.	TRBV7-2	CASSLSRDRGQPQHF	TGTGCCAGCAGCTTAAGCAGGGACAGAGGTCAGCCCCAGCATTTT
TRBJ2-2	.	few	TRBV18	CASSPTIGDGELFF	TGTGCCAGCTCACCGACAATTGGGGACGGGGAGCTGTTTTTT
TRBJ1-1	TRBD1	.	TRBV6-6	CASKTGLNTEAFF	TGTGCCAGCAAGACAGGGCTAAACACTGAAGCTTTCTTT
TRBJ1-1	.	.	TRBV2	CASKATTGAFF	TGTGCCAGCAAAGCTACTACCGGGGCTTTCTTT
TRBJ1-1	.	.	TRBV7-9	CASSLVAEAEAFF	TGTGCCAGCAGCTTAGTGGCGGAAGCTGAAGCTTTCTTT
TRBJ2-1	TRBD2	.	TRBV9	CASSVGGRAGGGSEQFF	TGTGCCAGCAGCGTAGGGGGGCGAGCGGGAGGGGGCAGTGAGCAGTTCTTC
TRBJ2-5	.	.	TRBV10-3	CAISEAGVETQYF	TGTGCCATCAGTGAAGCTGGGGTGGAGACCCAGTACTTC
TRBJ2-1	TRBD1	.	TRBV9	CASSVGQGAASDQFF	TGTGCCAGCAGCGTAGGACAGGGGGCCGCCTCTGACCAGTTCTTC
TRBJ1-2	.	.	TRBV27	CASSLSLVRGLGGYTF	TGTGCCAGCAGTTTATCGTTGGTGAGGGGCCTTGGAGGCTACACCTTC
TRBJ1-1	TRBD1	.	TRBV6-5	CASRRGPVNTEAFF	TGTGCCAGCAGGAGGGGGCCGGTGAACACTGAAGCTTTCTTT
TRBJ2-7	.	.	TRBV28	CASSIRQLEQYF	TGTGCCAGCAGTATCCGGCAGCTAGAGCAGTACTTC
TRBJ2-7	.	.	TRBV9	CASSVEGDGSYEQYF	TGTGCCAGCAGCGTAGAAGGGGACGGATCCTACGAGCAGTACTTC
TRBJ1-6	.	few	TRBV19	CASSIGGNNSPLHF	TGTGCCAGTAGTATAGGGGGTAATAATTCACCCCTCCACTTT
TRBJ1-1	.	.	TRBV4-2	CASSPSGAPEAFF	TGTGCCAGCAGCCCCTCGGGGGCCCCAGAAGCTTTCTTT
TRBJ2-7	TRBD2	few	TRBV7-2	CASSLSGGSYEQYF	TGTGCCAGCAGCTTAAGCGGGGGGTCCTACGAGCAGTACTTC
TRBJ2-3	.	.	TRBV4-1	CASSQDSSSTDTQYF	TGCGCCAGCAGCCAAGACAGCTCTAGCACAGATACGCAGTATTTT
TRBJ2-7	TRBD2	.	TRBV5-4	CASSPRTSGRFYEQYF	TGTGCCAGCAGCCCTCGGACTAGCGGGAGGTTCTACGAGCAGTACTTC
TRBJ1-2	.	.	TRBV9	CASSGLGDNYGYTF	TGTGCCAGCAGTGGTTTGGGGGATAACTATGGCTACACCTTC
TRBJ2-5	.	.	TRBV18	CASARIRETQYF	TGTGCCAGCGCCCGAATTAGAGAGACCCAGTACTTC